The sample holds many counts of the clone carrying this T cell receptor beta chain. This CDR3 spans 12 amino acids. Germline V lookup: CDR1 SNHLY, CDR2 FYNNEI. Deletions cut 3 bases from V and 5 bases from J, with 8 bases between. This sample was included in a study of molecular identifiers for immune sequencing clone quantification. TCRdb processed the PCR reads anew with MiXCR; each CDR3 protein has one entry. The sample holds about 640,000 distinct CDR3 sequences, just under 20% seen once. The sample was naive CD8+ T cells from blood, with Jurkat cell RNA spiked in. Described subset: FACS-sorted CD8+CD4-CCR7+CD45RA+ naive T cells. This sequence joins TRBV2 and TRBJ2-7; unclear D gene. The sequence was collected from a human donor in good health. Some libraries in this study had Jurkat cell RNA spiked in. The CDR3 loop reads CASSDERNEQYF. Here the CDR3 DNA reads TGTGCCAGCAGTGACGAGAGAAACGAGCAGTACTTC. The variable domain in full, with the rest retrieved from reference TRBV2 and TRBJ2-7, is EPEVTQTPSHQVTQMGQEVILRCVPISNHLYFYWYRQILGQKVEFLVSFYNNEISEKSEIFDDQFSVERPDGSNFTLKIRSTKLEDSAMYFCASSDERNEQYFGPGTRLTVT.